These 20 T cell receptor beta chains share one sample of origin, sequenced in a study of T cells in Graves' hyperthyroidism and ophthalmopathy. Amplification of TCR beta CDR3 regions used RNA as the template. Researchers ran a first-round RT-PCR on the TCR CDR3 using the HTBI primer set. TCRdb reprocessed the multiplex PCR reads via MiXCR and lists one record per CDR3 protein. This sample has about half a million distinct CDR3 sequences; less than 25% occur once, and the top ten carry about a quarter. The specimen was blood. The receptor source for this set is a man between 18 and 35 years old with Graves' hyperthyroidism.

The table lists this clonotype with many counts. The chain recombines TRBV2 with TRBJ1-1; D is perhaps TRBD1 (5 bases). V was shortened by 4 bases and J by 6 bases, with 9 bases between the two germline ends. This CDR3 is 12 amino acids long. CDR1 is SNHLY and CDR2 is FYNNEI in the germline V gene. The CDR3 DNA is TGTGCCAGCAGTGGTTTGGGGGCTGAAGCTTTCTTT. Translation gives CASSGLGAEAFF.

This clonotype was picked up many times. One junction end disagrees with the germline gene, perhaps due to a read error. The CDR3 nucleotides read TGTGCCAGCAGTTTATGGGCGGGGGGGCCCTCCGACGAGCAGTACTTC. Residues: CASSLWAGGPSDEQYF. This chain uses TRBV28 with TRBJ2-7; TRBD2 aligns across 9 bases. The CDR3 is made up of 16 amino acids. The germline V gene encodes CDR1 MDHEN and CDR2 SYDVKM.

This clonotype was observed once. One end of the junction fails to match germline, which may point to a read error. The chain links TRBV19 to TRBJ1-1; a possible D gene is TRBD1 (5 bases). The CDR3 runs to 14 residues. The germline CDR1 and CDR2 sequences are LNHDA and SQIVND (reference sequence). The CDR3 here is CASSDLQGVTEAFF. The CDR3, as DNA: TGTGCCAGTAGTGATTTACAAGGGGTCACTGAAGCCTTCTTT.

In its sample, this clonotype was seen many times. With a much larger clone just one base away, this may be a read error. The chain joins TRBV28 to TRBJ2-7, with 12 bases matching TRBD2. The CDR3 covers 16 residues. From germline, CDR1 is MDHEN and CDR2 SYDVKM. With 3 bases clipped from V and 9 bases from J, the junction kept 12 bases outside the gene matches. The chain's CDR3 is CASSLYLAGGRLGQYF. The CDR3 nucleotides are TGTGCCAGCAGTTTGTACCTAGCGGGGGGGCGTCTCGGGCAGTACTTC.

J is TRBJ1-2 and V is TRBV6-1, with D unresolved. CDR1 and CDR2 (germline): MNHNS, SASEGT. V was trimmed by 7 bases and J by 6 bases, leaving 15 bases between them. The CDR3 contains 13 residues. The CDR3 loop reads CASTPGPENGYTF. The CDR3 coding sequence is TGTGCCAGCACTCCAGGTCCGGAGAATGGCTACACCTTC.

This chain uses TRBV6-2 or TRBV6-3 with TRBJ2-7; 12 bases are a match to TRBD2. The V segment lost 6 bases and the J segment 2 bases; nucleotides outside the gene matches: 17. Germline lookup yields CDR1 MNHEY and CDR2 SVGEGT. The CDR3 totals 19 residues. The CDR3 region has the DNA TGTGCCAGCAGAGGTGCTGGGACTAGCGGGCCTCAAGTTCCCTACGAGCAGTACTTC. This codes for CASRGAGTSGPQVPYEQYF.

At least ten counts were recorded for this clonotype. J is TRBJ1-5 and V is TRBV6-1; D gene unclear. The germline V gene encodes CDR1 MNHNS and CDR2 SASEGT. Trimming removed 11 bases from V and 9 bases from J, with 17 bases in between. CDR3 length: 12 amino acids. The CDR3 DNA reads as TGTGCCCCCCACCGGGAGAGGGTGCCCCAGCATTTT. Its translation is CAPHRERVPQHF.

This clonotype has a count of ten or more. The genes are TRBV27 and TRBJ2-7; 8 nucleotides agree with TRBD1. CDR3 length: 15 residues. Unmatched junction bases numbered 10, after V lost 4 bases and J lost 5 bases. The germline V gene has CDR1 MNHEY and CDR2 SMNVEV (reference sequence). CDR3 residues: CASSYRTGLVDEQYF. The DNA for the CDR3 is TGTGCCAGCAGTTACAGGACAGGGTTGGTAGACGAGCAGTACTTC.

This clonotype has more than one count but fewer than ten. CDR3 residues: CASSWDSTGNYGYTF. The CDR3 coding sequence is TGTGCCAGCAGTTGGGACAGTACCGGAAACTATGGCTACACCTTC. This rearrangement joins TRBV12-3 or TRBV12-4 to TRBJ1-2, with 7 bases aligning to TRBD1. Trimming took 4 bases from V and 2 from J; bases not matched to a gene: 7. The CDR3 totals 15 residues.

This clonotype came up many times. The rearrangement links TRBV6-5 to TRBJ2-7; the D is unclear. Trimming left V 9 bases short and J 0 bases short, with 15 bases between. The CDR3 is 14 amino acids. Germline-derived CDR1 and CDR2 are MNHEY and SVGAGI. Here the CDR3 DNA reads TGTGCCAGTCAACCGCGCATGGCCTCCTACGAGCAGTACTTC. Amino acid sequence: CASQPRMASYEQYF.

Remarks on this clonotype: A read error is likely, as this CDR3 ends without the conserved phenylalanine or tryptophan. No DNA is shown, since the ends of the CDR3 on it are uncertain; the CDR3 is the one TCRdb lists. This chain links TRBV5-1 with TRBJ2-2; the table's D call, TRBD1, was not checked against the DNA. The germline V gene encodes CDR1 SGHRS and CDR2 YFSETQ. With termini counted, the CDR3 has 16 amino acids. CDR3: CASSPRTGGNTGELWL.

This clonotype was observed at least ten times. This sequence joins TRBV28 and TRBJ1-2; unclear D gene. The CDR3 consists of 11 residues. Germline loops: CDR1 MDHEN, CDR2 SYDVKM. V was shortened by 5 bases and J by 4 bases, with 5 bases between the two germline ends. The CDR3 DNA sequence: TGTGCCAGCAGTACAGTCTATGGCTACACCTTC. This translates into CASSTVYGYTF.

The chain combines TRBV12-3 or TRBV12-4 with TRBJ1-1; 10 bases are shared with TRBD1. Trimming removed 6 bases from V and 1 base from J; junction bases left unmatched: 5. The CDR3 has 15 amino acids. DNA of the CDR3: TGTGCCAGCAGAGACAGGGACAGGGGGAACACTGAAGCTTTCTTT. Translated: CASRDRDRGNTEAFF.

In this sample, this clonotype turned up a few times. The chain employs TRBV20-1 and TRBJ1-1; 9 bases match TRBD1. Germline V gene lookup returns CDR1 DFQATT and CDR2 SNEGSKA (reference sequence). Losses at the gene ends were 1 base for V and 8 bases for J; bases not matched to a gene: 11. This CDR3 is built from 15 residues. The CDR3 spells CSARVNRGLEGEAFF. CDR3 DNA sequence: TGCAGTGCTAGAGTCAACAGGGGGCTCGAGGGCGAAGCTTTCTTT.

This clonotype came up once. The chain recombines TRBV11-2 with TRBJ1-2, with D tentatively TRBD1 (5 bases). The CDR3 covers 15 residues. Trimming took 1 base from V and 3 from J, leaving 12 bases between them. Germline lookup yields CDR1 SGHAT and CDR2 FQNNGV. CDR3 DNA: TGTGCCAGCAGCTTAGGGTTCGGCAGGGACTATGGCTACACCTTC. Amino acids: CASSLGFGRDYGYTF.

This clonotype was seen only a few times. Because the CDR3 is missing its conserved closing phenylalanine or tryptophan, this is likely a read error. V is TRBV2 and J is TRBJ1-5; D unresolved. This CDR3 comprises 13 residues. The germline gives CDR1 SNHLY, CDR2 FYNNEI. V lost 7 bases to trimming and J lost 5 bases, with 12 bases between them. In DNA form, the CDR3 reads TGTGCCAGCAATAGCCAGCCTGATCAGCCCCAGCATTAT. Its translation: CASNSQPDQPQHY.

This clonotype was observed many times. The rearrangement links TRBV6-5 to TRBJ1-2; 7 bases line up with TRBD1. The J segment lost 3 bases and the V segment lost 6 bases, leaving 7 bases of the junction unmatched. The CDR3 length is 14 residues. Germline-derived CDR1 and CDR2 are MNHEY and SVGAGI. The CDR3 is CASSLQGTHYGYTF. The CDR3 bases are TGTGCCAGCAGCTTACAGGGGACCCACTATGGCTACACCTTC.

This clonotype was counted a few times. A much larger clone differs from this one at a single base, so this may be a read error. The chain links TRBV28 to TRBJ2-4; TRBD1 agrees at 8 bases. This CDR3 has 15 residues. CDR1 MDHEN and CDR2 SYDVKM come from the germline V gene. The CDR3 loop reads CASSSPWTGKNIKYF. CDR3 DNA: TGTGCCAGCAGTTCCCCCTGGACAGGGAAAAACATTAAGTACTTC.

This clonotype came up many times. The CDR3 bases are TGTGCCAGTAGTATAGTTTTGACAGGGCGATCGGGGGAGCTGTTTTTT. The encoded protein is CASSIVLTGRSGELFF. The chain carries TRBV19 and TRBJ2-2; 7 nucleotides agree with TRBD1. J gave up 8 bases and V 1 base, and 10 bases lay outside the gene matches. This CDR3 contains 16 residues. The germline CDR1 and CDR2 sequences are LNHDA and SQIVND (reference sequence). Full variable domain (missing parts from reference TRBV19 and TRBJ2-2): DGGITQSPKYLFRKEGQNVTLSCEQNLNHDAMYWYRQDPGQGLRLIYYSQIVNDFQKGDIAEGYSVSREKKESFPLTVTSAQKNPTAFYLCASSIVLTGRSGELFFGEGSRLTVL.

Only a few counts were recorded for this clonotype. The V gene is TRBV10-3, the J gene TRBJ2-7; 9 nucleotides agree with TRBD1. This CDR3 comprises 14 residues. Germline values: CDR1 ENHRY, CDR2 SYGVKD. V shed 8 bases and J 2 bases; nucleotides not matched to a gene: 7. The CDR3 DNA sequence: TGTGCCATCGTGACTGGACAGGGGCCCTACGAGCAGTACTTC. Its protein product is CAIVTGQGPYEQYF.